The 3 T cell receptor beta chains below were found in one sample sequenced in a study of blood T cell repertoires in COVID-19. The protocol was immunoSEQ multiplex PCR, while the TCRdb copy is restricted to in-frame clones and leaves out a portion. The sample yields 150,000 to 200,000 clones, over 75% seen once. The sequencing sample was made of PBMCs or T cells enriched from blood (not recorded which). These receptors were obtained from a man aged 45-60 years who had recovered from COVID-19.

CDR3 loop: CASSPKRVLHRDTDTQYF. The CDR3 DNA is TGTGCCAGCAGCCCGAAGCGGGTTCTCCACCGAGACACAGATACGCAGTATTTT. The V call is TRBV5-4, the J call TRBJ2-3, with D possibly being TRBD2 (6 bases). The CDR3 runs to 18 residues. Trimming removed 4 bases at V and 2 bases at J, with 23 bases between. Germline CDR1 is SGHNT and CDR2 is YYREEE (reference sequence).

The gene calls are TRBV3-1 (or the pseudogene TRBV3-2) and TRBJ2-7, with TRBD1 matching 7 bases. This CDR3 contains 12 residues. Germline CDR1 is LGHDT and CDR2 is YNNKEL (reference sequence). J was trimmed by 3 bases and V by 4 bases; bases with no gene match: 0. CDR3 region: CASSRTGYEQYF. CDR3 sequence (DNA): TGTGCCAGCAGCCGGACAGGCTACGAGCAGTACTTC.

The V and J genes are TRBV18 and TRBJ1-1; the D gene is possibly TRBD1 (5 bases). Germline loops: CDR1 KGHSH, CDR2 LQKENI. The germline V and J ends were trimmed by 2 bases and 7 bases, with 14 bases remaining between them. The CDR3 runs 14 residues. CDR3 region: CASSPVRVEGEAFF. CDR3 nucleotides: TGTGCCAGCTCACCAGTCAGGGTGGAAGGTGAAGCTTTCTTT.